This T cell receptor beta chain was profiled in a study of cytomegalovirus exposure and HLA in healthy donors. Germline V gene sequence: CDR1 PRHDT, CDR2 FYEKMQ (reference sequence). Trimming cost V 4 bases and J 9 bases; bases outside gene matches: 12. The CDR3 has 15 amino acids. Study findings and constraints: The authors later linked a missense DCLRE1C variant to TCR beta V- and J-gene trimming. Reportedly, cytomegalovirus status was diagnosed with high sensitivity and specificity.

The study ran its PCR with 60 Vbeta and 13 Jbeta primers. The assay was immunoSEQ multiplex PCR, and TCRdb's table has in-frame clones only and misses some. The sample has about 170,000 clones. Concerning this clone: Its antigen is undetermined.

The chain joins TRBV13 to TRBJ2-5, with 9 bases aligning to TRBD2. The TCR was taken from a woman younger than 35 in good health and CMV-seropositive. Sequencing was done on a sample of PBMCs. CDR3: CASSYLSLGGGAQYF. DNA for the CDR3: TGTGCCAGCAGCTACCTGTCCCTGGGCGGGGGGGCCCAGTACTTC.